A selection of T cell receptor beta chains follows, all from one sample in a study of blood T cell repertoires in COVID-19. Some clones are missing from TCRdb's copy, which holds only in-frame ones; the method was immunoSEQ multiplex PCR. The data contain approximately 60,000 clones, around 84% of them seen just once; the ten biggest clones take up 3.2%. Sequenced material: peripheral blood. The receptors here all came from a man between 50 and 59 years old with active COVID-19. CDR3s include the opening cysteine and the closing phenylalanine or tryptophan. The D gene is left open where the match is weak. Part of the rows lack a size; the others show once, few, many or a class for expanded clones.

TRBJ2-7,TRBD1,TRBV19,-,TGTGCCAGTAGTATAAGGGACAGGGTCTACGAGCAGTACTTC,CASSIRDRVYEQYF
TRBJ2-1,TRBD2,TRBV3-1/TRBV3-2,-,TGTGCCAGCAGCCCCCGAGGGCTAGCGGGAGTCAACAATGAGCAGTTCTTC,CASSPRGLAGVNNEQFF
TRBJ2-1,TRBD2,TRBV5-3,-,TGTGCCAGAAGCTATAAGCCCTCGGGACTAGCGTTGGATGAGCAGTTCTTC,CARSYKPSGLALDEQFF
TRBJ1-4,TRBD1,TRBV5-1,-,TGCGCCAGCAGCTTGGGGGACAGCAGAAAACTGTTTTTT,CASSLGDSRKLFF
TRBJ2-1,TRBD2,TRBV9,-,TGTGCCAGCAGCAAAGCCGGGACTAGCGGAAACAATGAGCAGTTCTTC,CASSKAGTSGNNEQFF
TRBJ2-1,TRBD2,TRBV20-1,-,TGCAGTGCTAGTGGCGGGGGGGCCTCCTACAATGAGCAGTTCTTC,CSASGGGASYNEQFF
TRBJ2-5,TRBD1,TRBV10-3,few,TGTGCCATCAGCCCTGGGACAGATCAAGAGACCCAGTACTTC,CAISPGTDQETQYF
TRBJ1-2,TRBD1,TRBV6-6,-,TGTGCCAGCAGTTACCGCAAAGGACAGGGGAATGGCTACACCTTC,CASSYRKGQGNGYTF
TRBJ2-1,-,TRBV9,-,TGTGCCAGCAGCGTGAGCGGATCATTCTACAATGAGCAGTTCTTC,CASSVSGSFYNEQFF
TRBJ1-2,-,TRBV9,-,TGTGCCAGCAGCGTAGGGCCCGTTTCTAACTATGGCTACACCTTC,CASSVGPVSNYGYTF
TRBJ2-3,TRBD1,TRBV10-2,once,TGCGCCAGCTCCCCCGGGACAGGGGGCACAGATACGCAGTATTTT,CASSPGTGGTDTQYF
TRBJ2-3,TRBD2,TRBV18,-,TGTGCCAGCTCAAGACTAGCGGGATCAGATACGCAGTATTTT,CASSRLAGSDTQYF
TRBJ2-4,TRBD2,TRBV9,-,TGTGCCAGCAGCGTAGGGATAGCGGGGGGGCGAGCCAAAAACATTCAGTACTTC,CASSVGIAGGRAKNIQYF
TRBJ2-2,TRBD1,TRBV4-2,-,TGTGCCAGCAGCCAAAATCCGGGACAGGGGTCTTCCGGGGAGCTGTTTTTT,CASSQNPGQGSSGELFF
TRBJ1-1,TRBD1,TRBV28,-,TGTGCCAGCAGTTTAGGTGGACAGGGGCTTACTGAAGCTTTCTTT,CASSLGGQGLTEAFF
TRBJ2-5,-,TRBV6-2/TRBV6-3,-,TGTGCCAGCAGTTACCGCTCCGGGTTGGGAGAGACCCAGTACTTC,CASSYRSGLGETQYF
TRBJ2-3,-,TRBV5-5,-,TGTGCCAGCTCCCTGGGAGGGGGAGGCACAGATACGCAGTATTTT,CASSLGGGGTDTQYF
TRBJ1-5,-,TRBV6-6,few,TGTGCCAGCAGTACAGGCATCAATCAGCCCCAGCATTTT,CASSTGINQPQHF
TRBJ1-2,-,TRBV7-9,-,TGTGCCAGCAGCTTACCCCGGTTGGGGCGCGGGGTCAATGGCTACACCTTC,CASSLPRLGRGVNGYTF
TRBJ2-1,TRBD1,TRBV7-9,-,TGTGCCAGCAGCTTACGGGACAGGGGCTCCTACAATGAGCAGTTCTTC,CASSLRDRGSYNEQFF
TRBJ2-2,-,TRBV21-1,-,TGTGCCAGCCGAGGCTTGTCGGATGGGTTGGAGCGGCTCACCGGGGAGCTGTTTTTT,CASRGLSDGLERLTGELFF
TRBJ1-1,-,TRBV5-4,-,TGTGCCACCACAACAGAGAACACTGAAGCTTTCTTT,CATTTENTEAFF
TRBJ1-4,-,TRBV5-6,-,TGTGCCAGCAGCTTTCCGACAGCAACTAATGAAAAACTGTTTTTT,CASSFPTATNEKLFF
TRBJ1-2,TRBD1,TRBV6-5,-,TGTGCCAGCAAAAAGGGGGCCCTAGGCTATGGCTACACCTTC,CASKKGALGYGYTF
TRBJ2-7,-,TRBV21-1,-,TGTGCCAGCAGCAAAGCACTTATACCTAGCGGGAGGTTATTTCGTTCCTACGAGCAGTACTTC,CASSKALIPSGRLFRSYEQYF
TRBJ1-1,TRBD1,TRBV7-7,-,TGTGCCAGCAGCGCTTCGTACAGGGGTGAGGCTTTCTTT,CASSASYRGEAFF
TRBJ2-4,-,TRBV10-3,-,TGTGCCATCAGTTTGACAGGACTGGGAAACATTCAGTACTTC,CAISLTGLGNIQYF
TRBJ1-2,-,TRBV3-1/TRBV3-2,-,TGTGCCAGCAGCCAAGGGGCGGGGCGCGACTATGGCTACACCTTC,CASSQGAGRDYGYTF
TRBJ2-7,TRBD1,TRBV3-1/TRBV3-2,-,TGTGCCAGCAGCCAAGCAGGGGGTGGCTACGAGCAGTACTTC,CASSQAGGGYEQYF
TRBJ2-5,TRBD2,TRBV7-3,-,TGTGCCAGCAGCTCCGGACTAGCGGGAGTCGGTGAGACCCAGTACTTC,CASSSGLAGVGETQYF
TRBJ2-3,TRBD2,TRBV9,-,TGTGCCAGCAGTATTAGCGGGGGGGCGGGCACAGATACGCAGTATTTT,CASSISGGAGTDTQYF
TRBJ2-3,TRBD1,TRBV29-1,-,TGCAGCGTTGAAGATCGGGGCAGGGGGTTGGATACGCAGTATTTT,CSVEDRGRGLDTQYF
TRBJ2-3,TRBD2,TRBV12-3/TRBV12-4,-,TGTGCCAGCGGACTAGCTAGTACAGATACGCAGTATTTT,CASGLASTDTQYF
TRBJ2-1,-,TRBV3-1/TRBV3-2,once,TGTGCCAGCAGCCAAGACCTGACTAGGGATGAGCAGTTCTTC,CASSQDLTRDEQFF
TRBJ2-7,TRBD1,TRBV11-2,few,TGTGCCAGCAGCTTAGATCTGGGGACAGGGATCTACGAGCAGTACTTC,CASSLDLGTGIYEQYF
TRBJ2-6,-,TRBV7-7,-,TGTGCTAGCAGCCCTCTTAGGGCCAACGTCCTGACTTTC,CASSPLRANVLTF
TRBJ2-3,TRBD2,TRBV6-1,-,TGTGCCAGCAGTGAAGCGTTGCGGGGGGGACAGTATTTT,CASSEALRGGQYF
TRBJ2-1,-,TRBV5-1,-,TGCGCCAGCAGCTTGGGACAGTTCTCCTACAATGAGCAGTTCTTC,CASSLGQFSYNEQFF
TRBJ2-1,-,TRBV3-1/TRBV3-2,-,TGTGCCAGCAGCCAAGACGGGGGAAGGCGTGCGCAGTTCTTC,CASSQDGGRRAQFF
TRBJ2-2,TRBD1,TRBV30,-,TGTGCCTGGAGTTCCGGGACAGGCGATACCGGGGAGCTGTTTTTT,CAWSSGTGDTGELFF
TRBJ1-5,-,TRBV19,-,TGTGCCAGTAGCCTAGCCTACGGGGATCAGCCCCAGCATTTT,CASSLAYGDQPQHF
TRBJ2-7,-,TRBV2,-,TGTGCCAGCAGTGAGCGGTCCCACTCCTACGAGCAGTACTTC,CASSERSHSYEQYF
TRBJ2-2,TRBD1,TRBV7-6,-,TGTGCCAGCAGCCCCCGGACAGGGGCGAACACCGGGGAGCTGTTTTTT,CASSPRTGANTGELFF
TRBJ2-1,-,TRBV4-1,few,TGCGCCAGCAGCCAAAGTCCCCGAACTCGATCTGGTGAGCAGTTCTTC,CASSQSPRTRSGEQFF
TRBJ1-3,-,TRBV5-1,-,TGCGCCAGCAGCTTGCCAGGGGACGGAAACACCATATATTTT,CASSLPGDGNTIYF
TRBJ2-1,TRBD1,TRBV19,-,TGTGCCAGTAGTACGACAGGGGCGGGTGAGCAGTTCTTC,CASSTTGAGEQFF
TRBJ2-2,TRBD1,TRBV7-6,-,TGTGCCAGCAGCTCCCCGGGACAGGTTGGGGCTGGGGAGCTGTTTTTT,CASSSPGQVGAGELFF
TRBJ1-1,-,TRBV5-1,few,TGCGCCAGCCGATCTGGGACAATGAACACTGAAGCTTTCTTT,CASRSGTMNTEAFF
TRBJ1-5,-,TRBV20-1,-,TGCAGTGTGGGGAGGTCTCAGCCCCAGCATTTT,CSVGRSQPQHF
TRBJ2-7,TRBD1,TRBV4-2,-,TGTGCCAGCAGCCAAGCCCCGGGACAGGGCTATGGCGAGCAGTACTTC,CASSQAPGQGYGEQYF
TRBJ1-1,-,TRBV5-4,-,TGTGCCAGCAGCTTGGAGGGGTTGAACACTGAAGCTTTCTTT,CASSLEGLNTEAFF
TRBJ1-6,-,TRBV28,few,TGTGCCAGTTCCCAGGGCCCTAATAATTCACCCCTCCACTTT,CASSQGPNNSPLHF
TRBJ1-2,-,TRBV6-5,-,TGTGCCAGCAGCACCCGCGGGGCGGTTGGCTACACCTTC,CASSTRGAVGYTF
TRBJ2-1,TRBD2,TRBV2,-,TGTGCCAGCAGTCCACTTACTACCGGGGGGGTTATTCCTGAGCAGTTCTTC,CASSPLTTGGVIPEQFF
TRBJ1-6,TRBD1,TRBV5-1,-,TGCGCCAGCAGCTTGGCGACAGGGGGCGGGACACCCCTCCACTTT,CASSLATGGGTPLHF
TRBJ2-7,-,TRBV15,-,TGTGCCACCAGCAGAGATTTCCGGGGCGAGCAGTACTTC,CATSRDFRGEQYF
TRBJ1-2,-,TRBV12-3/TRBV12-4,-,TGTGCCAGCAGCCGGGTAGGTGGCTACACCTTC,CASSRVGGYTF
TRBJ2-2,TRBD2,TRBV6-5,few,TGTGCCAGCAGTCCCAGCGGGGTAAACACCGGGGAGCTGTTTTTT,CASSPSGVNTGELFF
TRBJ2-3,TRBD1,TRBV19,-,TGTGCCAGTAGACCGGGACAGGGCAACACAGATACGCAGTATTTT,CASRPGQGNTDTQYF
TRBJ2-5,TRBD2,TRBV18,-,TGTGCCAGCTCACGTGCGGGAGACCTGCCGGAGACCCAGTACTTC,CASSRAGDLPETQYF